The subject of this entry is one T cell receptor beta chain. There are a few counts of this clone. This receptor's antigen is unknown. No much larger clone is present one base from it, and per-base qualities are unavailable. The data belong to a study of blood T cell repertoires in COVID-19 (dated by TCRdb to between 2020 and 2021). About the study as a whole: Samples covering the acute and convalescent phases of COVID-19 were provided by collaborators in the United States, Italy and Spain. Where available, HLA class I and class II types were taken from metadata supplied by the sample provider and were not determined by assay-based typing. The repertoires were released in a freely available public database meant as a resource for research on the immune response to SARS-CoV-2. Subjects who had been exposed to COVID-19, were actively infected with it, or had recovered from it provided the deeply sampled blood TCRbeta repertoires that made up the dataset. Nearly every sample came with metadata listing a de-identified subject ID, COVID-19 status, age in years and sex. Samples came from the ongoing ImmuneRACE study (first 160 participants) plus 1,254 subjects from 6 global collaborators. The prospective study material was composed of cDNA or gDNA derived from T cells, B-cell-depleted T cells, or PBMCs.

The immunoSEQ Assay, a bias-controlled multiplex PCR, was used to amplify TCRbeta CDR3 regions from genomic DNA. In the authors' own workflow: Within the assay, amplification of reference gene primers was used to estimate how many nucleated cells each sample contained. Sequence reads were collapsed and filtered to measure the absolute abundance of every unique TCRbeta CDR3 rearrangement. For each sample, productive Simpson clonality was calculated as the square root of Simpson's diversity index across productive rearrangements. This is the immuneACCESS table as TCRdb keeps it, with only in-frame sequences that have V and J called. A part of the clones is gone; compared with another copy, unresolved V genes explain less than half, and the rest is unexplained. From that table come the V and J calls and clone size; the DNA was used to work out D and trimming. The sample profile shows about 170,000 clones; more than 75% of them were found once. Jointly, the top ten make up 2% to 2.5% of the sample.

There are 15 amino acids in the CDR3, from cysteine to phenylalanine inclusive. Just the 45-base CDR3 DNA is kept, in frame starting at base 1. Per the germline V gene (reference sequence), SEHNR is the CDR1 and FQNEAQ is the CDR2. V is pruned by 5 bases and J by 6 bases, leaving 9 bases of the junction without a gene match. Samples from volunteer blood donors who had recovered from COVID-19 were contributed by a second Seattle source. Each collaborating institution followed its own protocols to collect whole blood in K2EDTA tubes. Collaborator samples were shipped for TCRbeta analysis as frozen whole blood, isolated PBMCs, or DNA extracted from either sample type. Paper-wide results and their limitations: Clinical and demographic metadata were provided uncurated, with the amount varying by source and participant.

The sequence is built from TRBV7-9 and TRBJ1-2, and 10 bases in between align with TRBD1. The receptor comes from a man in his fifties or sixties who had recovered from COVID-19. Input material: peripheral blood. The nucleotides read TGTGCCAGCAGCGAGGGGACAGGGGCGAACAATGGCTACACCTTC. This sequence encodes CASSEGTGANNGYTF. Supplemented by the reference TRBV7-9 and TRBJ1-2 proteins around the CDR3, the complete variable domain is DTGVSQNPRHKITKRGQNVTFRCDPISEHNRLYWYRQTLGQGPEFLTYFQNEAQLEKSRLLSDRFSAERPKGSFSTLEIQRTEQGDSAMYLCASSEGTGANNGYTFGSGTRLTVV.